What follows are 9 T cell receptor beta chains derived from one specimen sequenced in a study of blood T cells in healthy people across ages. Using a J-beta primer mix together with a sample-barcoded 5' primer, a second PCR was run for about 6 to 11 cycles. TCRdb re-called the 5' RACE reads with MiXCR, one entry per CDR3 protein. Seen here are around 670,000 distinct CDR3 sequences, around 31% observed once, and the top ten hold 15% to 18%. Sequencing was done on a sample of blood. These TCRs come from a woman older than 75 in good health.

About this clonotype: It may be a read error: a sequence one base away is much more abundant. The CDR3 sequence: CASGQEVSDSNTEAFF. Here the CDR3 DNA reads TGTGCCAGCGGCCAAGAAGTGTCAGACAGCAACACTGAAGCTTTCTTT. V is TRBV4-2 and J is TRBJ1-1, with D perhaps matching TRBD1 (5 bases). Germline CDR1 reads LGHNA; CDR2 reads YNFKEQ. CDR3 length: 16 residues.

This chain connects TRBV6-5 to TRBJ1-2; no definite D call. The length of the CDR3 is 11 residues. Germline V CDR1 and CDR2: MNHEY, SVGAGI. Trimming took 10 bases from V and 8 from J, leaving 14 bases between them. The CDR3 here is CATETSQGYTF. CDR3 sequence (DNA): TGTGCCACCGAGACAAGTCAAGGCTACACCTTC.

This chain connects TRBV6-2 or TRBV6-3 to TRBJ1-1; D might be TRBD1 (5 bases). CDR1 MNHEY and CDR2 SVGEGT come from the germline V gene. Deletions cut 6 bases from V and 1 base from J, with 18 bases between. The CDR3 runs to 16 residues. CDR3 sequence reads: CASSPTRSTGNTEAFF. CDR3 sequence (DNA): TGTGCCAGCAGCCCCACGCGATCTACAGGGAACACTGAAGCTTTCTTT.

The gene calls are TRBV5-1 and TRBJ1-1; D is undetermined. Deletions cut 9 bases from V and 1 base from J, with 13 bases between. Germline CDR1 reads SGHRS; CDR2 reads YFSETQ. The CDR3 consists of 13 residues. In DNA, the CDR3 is TGCGCCACCCAACAGAACAGGAACACTGAAGCTTTCTTT. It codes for CATQQNRNTEAFF. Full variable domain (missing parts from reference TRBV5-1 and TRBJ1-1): KAGVTQTPRYLIKTRGQQVTLSCSPISGHRSVSWYQQTPGQGLQFLFEYFSETQRNKGNFPGRFSGRQFSNSRSEMNVSTLELGDSALYLCATQQNRNTEAFFGQGTRLTVV.

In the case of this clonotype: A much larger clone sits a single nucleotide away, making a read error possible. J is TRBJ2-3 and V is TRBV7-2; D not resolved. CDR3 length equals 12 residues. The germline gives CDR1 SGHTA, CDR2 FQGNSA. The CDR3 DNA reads TGTGCCAACAGCTTTGGGTTCGGCACGCAGTATTTT. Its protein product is CANSFGFGTQYF.

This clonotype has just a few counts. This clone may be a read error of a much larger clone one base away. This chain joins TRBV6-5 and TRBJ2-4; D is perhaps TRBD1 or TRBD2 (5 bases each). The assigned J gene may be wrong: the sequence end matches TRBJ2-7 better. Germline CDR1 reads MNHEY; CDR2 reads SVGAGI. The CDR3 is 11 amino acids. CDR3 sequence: CASGTGCEQYF. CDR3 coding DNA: TGTGCCAGTGGGACGGGCTGCGAGCAGTACTTC.

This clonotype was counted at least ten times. The DNA of the CDR3 is TGTGCCAGCAGCTCTCGGGTAGGGGAGCAGTACTTC. Translating gives CASSSRVGEQYF. The V gene is TRBV9, the J gene TRBJ2-7; D unresolved. The V end lost 4 bases, the J end lost 7 bases, and 12 bases lay between the germline ends. CDR1 is SGDLS, CDR2 YYNGEE, per germline. There are 12 residues in the CDR3.

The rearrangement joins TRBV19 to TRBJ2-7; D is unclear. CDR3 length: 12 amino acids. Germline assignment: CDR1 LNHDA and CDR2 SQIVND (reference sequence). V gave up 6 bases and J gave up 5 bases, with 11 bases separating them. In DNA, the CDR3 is TGTGCCAGTAGGGGGAAACTGGACGAGCAGTACTTC. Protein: CASRGKLDEQYF.

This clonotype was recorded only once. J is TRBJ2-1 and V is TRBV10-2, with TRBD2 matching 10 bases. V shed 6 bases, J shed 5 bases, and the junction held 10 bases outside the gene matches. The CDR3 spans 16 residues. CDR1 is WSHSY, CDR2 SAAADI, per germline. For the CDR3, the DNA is TGCGCCAGCAGGGAGACTAGCGGGTTTCCCCACAATGAGCAGTTCTTC. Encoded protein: CASRETSGFPHNEQFF.